Listed here is a single T cell receptor (beta chain). The antigen is undetermined. This sample is drawn from a study of T cell repertoires in ileal Crohn's disease. The wider study: All patients had surgery for stricturing (61%) or penetrating (roughly 39%) disease. Postoperative therapy was given to about half: around 12 thiopurines, 15 to 20 anti-TNF agents.

Study observations and caveats: All patients with clonality above 26.8% had endoscopic recurrence. Active smokers at surgery had more clonal expansions than non-smokers.

Assay used: immunoSEQ multiplex PCR; TCRdb lists only in-frame clones, some missing. The sample holds 5,500 to 8,500 clones, under 75% seen once. After removal of 1 base from V and 2 bases from J, the junction contained 7 bases not matched to a gene. CDR1 SEHNR and CDR2 FQNEAQ come from the germline V gene (reference sequence). The CDR3 extends over 19 amino acids. Sequenced sample: ileal tissue. The chain carries TRBV7-9 and TRBJ2-6, with 11 bases fitting TRBD2. This receptor was obtained from an adult with Crohn's disease. The CDR3 region is CASSLGLAGTLAGANVLTF. The CDR3 DNA sequence: TGTGCCAGCAGCTTAGGACTAGCGGGGACACTCGCTGGGGCCAACGTCCTGACTTTC.